The T cell receptor (beta chain) described here comes from a study of T cell responses to AZD1222 COVID-19 vaccine. Background on the study: The study pooled second doses at about 4 or about 12 weeks.

Per the germline V gene, CDR1 is SEHNR and CDR2 is FQNEAQ (reference sequence). V shed 5 bases and J shed 0 bases, with 7 bases lying between them. The CDR3 loop spans 13 amino acids. The study's findings and limits: Seropositive AZD1222 recipients at baseline numbered only 6 or 7. Spike regions recognized by vaccine-associated CD4 TCRs spanned the protein, led by 160-218 and 743-854. The donors showed a predominance of white British ancestry and of females, with possible underestimation of clonal diversity.

As for this clone: Its antigen is as yet unknown.

Clones were read by immunoSEQ multiplex PCR, and TCRdb kept only the in-frame ones, dropping some. The table records approximately 110,000 clones, about nine tenths of them present only once. The sequence came from an adult in good health. V usage is TRBV7-9 and J usage is TRBJ2-5; D unresolved. The source was peripheral blood, collected on day 0 of AZD1222 vaccination. The CDR3: CASSIEYQETQYF. The DNA of the CDR3 is TGTGCCAGCAGCATCGAATACCAAGAGACCCAGTACTTC.